One and the same sample provided the 19 T cell receptor beta chains below, sequenced in a study of OX40 agonist ivuxolimab in advanced cancers. TCRdb's copy holds only in-frame clones and misses some; the assay was immunoSEQ multiplex PCR. The sample carries roughly 68,000 clones, 70% to 90% recorded once. Sample: CD4+ or CD8+ T cells sorted from blood, taken in a trial of the OX40 agonist ivuxolimab. Receptors originate from an adult with an advanced solid tumor such as melanoma, head and neck, liver or kidney cancer.

CDR3 DNA sequence: TGCGCCAGCAGCCCGACTCGATTAAACTATGGCTACACCTTC. Encoded protein: CASSPTRLNYGYTF. This chain uses TRBV5-1 with TRBJ1-2; the D is unclear. The V gene lost 4 bases and the J gene lost 2 bases, with 12 bases spanning the gap. This CDR3 has 14 amino acids. The germline V gene has CDR1 SGHRS and CDR2 YFSETQ.

This clone showed up just once. This chain joins TRBV5-1 and TRBJ2-5; 9 bases line up with TRBD1. The ends lost 4 bases at V and 2 bases at J; junction bases unmatched: 6. Looked up from germline, CDR1 is SGHRS and CDR2 is YFSETQ. This CDR3 contains 15 residues. For the CDR3, the DNA is TGCGCCAGCAGCCCCAGACAGGGGGGGCAAGAGACCCAGTACTTC. It codes for CASSPRQGGQETQYF.

The V gene is TRBV6-6, the J gene TRBJ1-1; 7 positions match TRBD1. Germline V gene sequence: CDR1 MNHNY, CDR2 SVGAGI (reference sequence). J gave up 5 bases and V 6 bases, and 0 bases lay outside the gene matches. The CDR3 consists of 11 residues. CDR3 amino acids: CASRGQTEAFF. The CDR3 bases are TGTGCCAGCAGGGGACAGACTGAAGCTTTCTTT.

The chain uses TRBV19 and TRBJ2-1; 10 nucleotides line up with TRBD2. V lost 6 bases, J lost 3 bases, and 2 bases stayed unmatched. This CDR3 comprises 14 residues. Germline CDR1 LNHDA, CDR2 SQIVND (reference sequence). The CDR3 sequence: CASSLAGGYNEQFF. CDR3 in DNA: TGTGCCAGTAGCTTAGCGGGAGGCTACAATGAGCAGTTCTTC.

The chain couples TRBV2 to TRBJ2-5; D remains unclear. This CDR3 has 12 amino acids. V lost 8 bases, J lost 5 bases, and 12 bases lay in between. Germline V gives CDR1 SNHLY, CDR2 FYNNEI. DNA of the CDR3: TGTGCCAGCTCCTCCGAATGGGAGACCCAGTACTTC. This translates into CASSSEWETQYF.

The CDR3 reads CSVYRDGQETQYF. The CDR3 coding sequence is TGCAGCGTATACCGGGACGGCCAAGAGACCCAGTACTTC. The chain joins TRBV29-1 to TRBJ2-5; D assignment may be TRBD1 or TRBD2 (5 bases each). The CDR3 sequence is 13 residues long. Per the germline V gene, CDR1 is SQVTM and CDR2 is ANQGSEA. The V end was cut by 6 bases, the J end by 1 base, with 12 bases between.

The V call is TRBV4-1, the J call TRBJ2-7; weak D call: TRBD2 (6 bases). The ends were cut back, 1 base at V and 6 bases at J, with 22 bases in the middle. The CDR3 contains 17 residues. Germline V gene lookup returns CDR1 MGHRA and CDR2 YSYEKL. The CDR3 region has the DNA TGCGCCAGCAGCCAAGTTCTTGGGGGAGGACGATTTCTCGAGCAGTACTTC. Protein product: CASSQVLGGGRFLEQYF.

The rearrangement uses TRBV2 and TRBJ1-1; the D is unclear. CDR1 is SNHLY, CDR2 FYNNEI, per germline. This CDR3 has 13 residues. Trimming left V 3 bases short and J 1 base short, with 6 bases between. The CDR3 DNA reads TGTGCCAGCAGTGACGGGGAGAACACTGAAGCTTTCTTT. This gives the protein CASSDGENTEAFF.

V usage is TRBV7-9 and J usage is TRBJ2-7; 10 bases align to TRBD1. Per the germline V gene, CDR1 is SEHNR and CDR2 is FQNEAQ (reference sequence). J lost 3 bases, V lost 5 bases, and 10 bases had no gene match. The CDR3 totals 16 residues. The DNA for the CDR3 is TGTGCCAGCAGCCCCCCCTGGGACAGGGGCTTCTACGAGCAGTACTTC. Its translation is CASSPPWDRGFYEQYF.

The gene calls are TRBV11-2 and TRBJ2-2; 10 bases match TRBD1. V shed 1 base, J shed 3 bases, and the junction held 2 bases outside the gene matches. The CDR3 contains 16 residues. Germline V gene lookup returns CDR1 SGHAT and CDR2 FQNNGV. The DNA for the CDR3 is TGTGCCAGCAGCTTAGCGACAGGGGGCGACACCGGGGAGCTGTTTTTT. The encoded protein is CASSLATGGDTGELFF.

The genes are TRBV27 and TRBJ2-5; D is undetermined. The end of the DNA is better explained by TRBJ2-7, so the J call may be wrong. CDR1 MNHEY and CDR2 SMNVEV come from the germline V gene (reference sequence). The CDR3 covers 13 residues. CDR3 protein: CASSLAPSYEQYF. CDR3 bases: TGTGCCAGCAGTTTGGCACCTTCCTACGAGCAGTACTTC.

This chain connects TRBV4-2 to TRBJ1-4; 7 bases agree with TRBD1. The ends lost 2 bases at V and 8 bases at J; junction bases unmatched: 8. The length of the CDR3 is 15 residues. Germline V gene lookup returns CDR1 LGHNA and CDR2 YNFKEQ. The CDR3 loop is CASSQLTGSNEKLFF. The CDR3 DNA reads as TGTGCCAGCAGCCAATTGACAGGGTCAAACGAAAAACTGTTTTTT.

The chain links TRBV15 to TRBJ2-1; 7 nucleotides align to TRBD2. Unmatched junction bases numbered 6, after V lost 5 bases and J lost 8 bases. CDR3 size: 13 residues. From germline, CDR1 is LNHNV and CDR2 YYDKDF (reference sequence). The CDR3 is CATSRDYIDEQFF. For the CDR3, the DNA is TGTGCCACCAGCCGGGACTATATAGATGAGCAGTTCTTC.

The chain couples TRBV28 to TRBJ1-2; D may be TRBD1 (5 bases). Trimming shortened V by 4 bases and J by 6 bases, and 15 bases separated the two germline ends. Germline lookup yields CDR1 MDHEN and CDR2 SYDVKM. The CDR3 length is 14 residues. CDR3 bases: TGTGCCAGCAGTTCACAGACAGTTTATCATGGCTACACCTTC. Translation: CASSSQTVYHGYTF.

The chain employs TRBV6-5 and TRBJ2-7; D is unclear. CDR3 size: 13 residues. Germline lookup yields CDR1 MNHEY and CDR2 SVGAGI. V was shortened by 2 bases and J by 0 bases, with 5 bases between the two germline ends. In DNA form, the CDR3 reads TGTGCCAGCAGTTACCCAGGCTCCTACGAGCAGTACTTC. This codes for CASSYPGSYEQYF.

The rearrangement joins TRBV19 to TRBJ2-2, with 12 nucleotides matching TRBD2. CDR3 length equals 16 residues. Trimming cost V 6 bases and J 1 base; bases outside gene matches: 3. Germline V gives CDR1 LNHDA, CDR2 SQIVND (reference sequence). Here the CDR3 DNA reads TGTGCCAGTAGGCGACTAGCGGGAGAGAACACCGGGGAGCTGTTTTTT. Amino acid sequence: CASRRLAGENTGELFF.

This clone was seen a single time. This chain links TRBV15 with TRBJ1-3, with D possibly TRBD1 on 5 matching bases. Deletions cut 1 base from V and 2 bases from J, with 9 bases between. The germline CDR1 and CDR2 sequences are LNHNV and YYDKDF (reference sequence). The CDR3 is made up of 15 amino acids. CDR3 nucleotides: TGTGCCACCAGCAGAGGTGGGGGGACTGGAAACACCATATATTTT. As protein: CATSRGGGTGNTIYF.

The V and J genes are TRBV7-5 and TRBJ2-5. TRBV7-5 is assigned pseudogene status. The CDR3 consists of 13 residues. CDR3 loop: CARSPGRQETQYF. DNA of the CDR3: TGTGCCAGAAGCCCGGGACGGCAAGAGACCCAGTACTTC.

The CDR3 loop is CASSLLSAGANVLTF. In nucleotides, the CDR3 is TGTGCCAGCAGTTTGCTGTCCGCGGGGGCCAACGTCCTGACTTTC. V is TRBV5-4 and J is TRBJ2-6; D uncertain. CDR1 and CDR2 from the germline V gene are SGHNT and YYREEE (reference sequence). V shed 5 bases and J shed 4 bases, with 13 bases lying between them. The CDR3 has 15 residues.